The source of this T cell receptor beta chain is a study of T cells after yellow fever vaccination. Study overall: Fractions low in cell number were prepared with SMART-Seq v4 Ultra Low Input. Study-wide results and limits: Of the clonotypes, a small share occurred in both CD4 and CD8 compartments. Booster samples showed a return of most primary-vaccination clones (under 98% CD4, 88% CD8).

This clonotype was observed a handful of times. The antigen remains undetermined. TCRdb recomputed calls from the 5' RACE reads with MiXCR, one row per CDR3 protein. This sample carries approximately 550,000 distinct CDR3 sequences, roughly 14% of them seen once, and the ten largest clones take more than 12%. Source: PBMCs, taken on the day of the yellow fever booster vaccination. The receptor's source is a man aged 25-45 years who received the YFV17D yellow fever vaccine.

The CDR3 spells CASSPTGPGGQPQHF. The CDR3 DNA reads TGCGCCAGCAGCCCGACGGGCCCCGGGGGTCAGCCCCAGCATTTT. The chain carries TRBV5-1 and TRBJ1-5, with D possibly being TRBD1 (5 bases). Germline V gene sequence: CDR1 SGHRS, CDR2 YFSETQ. V lost 4 bases to trimming and J lost 6 bases, with 17 bases between them. The CDR3 is 15 residues long.